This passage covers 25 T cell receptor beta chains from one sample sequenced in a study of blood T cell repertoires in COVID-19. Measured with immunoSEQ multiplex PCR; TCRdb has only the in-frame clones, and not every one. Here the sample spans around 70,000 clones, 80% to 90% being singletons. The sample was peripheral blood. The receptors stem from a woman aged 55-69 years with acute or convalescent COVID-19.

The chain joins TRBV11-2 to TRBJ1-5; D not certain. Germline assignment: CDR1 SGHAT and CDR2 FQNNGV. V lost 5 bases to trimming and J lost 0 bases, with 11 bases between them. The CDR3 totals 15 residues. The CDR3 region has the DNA TGTGCCAGCAGCCCCGGTTCACTTAGCAATCAGCCCCAGCATTTT. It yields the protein CASSPGSLSNQPQHF.

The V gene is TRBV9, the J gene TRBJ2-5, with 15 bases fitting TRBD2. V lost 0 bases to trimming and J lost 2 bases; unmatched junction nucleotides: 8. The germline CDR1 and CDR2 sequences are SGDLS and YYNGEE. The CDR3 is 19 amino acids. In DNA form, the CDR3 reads TGTGCCAGCAGCGTAGAGGCCGGGACTAGCGGGGGGCATCAAGAGACCCAGTACTTC. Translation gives CASSVEAGTSGGHQETQYF.

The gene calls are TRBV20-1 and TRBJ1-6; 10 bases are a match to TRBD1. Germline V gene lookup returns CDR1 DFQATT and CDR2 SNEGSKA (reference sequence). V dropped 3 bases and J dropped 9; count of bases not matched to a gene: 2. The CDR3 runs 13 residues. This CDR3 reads CSASGQGGSPLHF. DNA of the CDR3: TGCAGTGCTAGTGGACAGGGGGGTTCACCCCTCCACTTT.

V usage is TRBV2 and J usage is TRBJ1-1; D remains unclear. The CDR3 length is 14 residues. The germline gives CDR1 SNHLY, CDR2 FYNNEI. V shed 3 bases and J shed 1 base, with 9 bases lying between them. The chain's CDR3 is CASSDGVRNTEAFF. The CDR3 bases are TGTGCCAGCAGTGATGGTGTGAGGAACACTGAAGCTTTCTTT. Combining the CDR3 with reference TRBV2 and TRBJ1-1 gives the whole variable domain EPEVTQTPSHQVTQMGQEVILRCVPISNHLYFYWYRQILGQKVEFLVSFYNNEISEKSEIFDDQFSVERPDGSNFTLKIRSTKLEDSAMYFCASSDGVRNTEAFFGQGTRLTVV.

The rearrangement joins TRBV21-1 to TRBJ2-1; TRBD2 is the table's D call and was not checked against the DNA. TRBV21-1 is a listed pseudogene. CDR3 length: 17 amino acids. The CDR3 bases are TGTGCCAGCATCATTGGGGGGAGGCTAAACTCCTACAATGAGCAGTTCTTC. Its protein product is CASIIGGRLNSYNEQFF.

The CDR3 protein is CATSEETGAGELFF. In DNA form, the CDR3 reads TGTGCCACCAGTGAGGAGACAGGGGCCGGGGAGCTGTTTTTT. The chain is built from TRBV24-1 and TRBJ2-2; TRBD1 aligns across 8 bases. Germline CDR1 is KGHDR and CDR2 is SFDVKD. The CDR3 runs to 14 residues. The ends lost 4 bases at V and 6 bases at J; junction bases unmatched: 3.

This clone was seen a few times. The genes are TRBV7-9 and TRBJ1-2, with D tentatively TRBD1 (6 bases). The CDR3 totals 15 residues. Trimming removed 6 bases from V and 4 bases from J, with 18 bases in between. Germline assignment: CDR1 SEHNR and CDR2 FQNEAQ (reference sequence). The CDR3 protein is CASSGAGAPSYGYTF. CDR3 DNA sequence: TGTGCCAGCAGTGGGGCGGGGGCGCCTAGCTATGGCTACACCTTC. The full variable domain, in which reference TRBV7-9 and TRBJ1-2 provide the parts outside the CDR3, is DTGVSQNPRHKITKRGQNVTFRCDPISEHNRLYWYRQTLGQGPEFLTYFQNEAQLEKSRLLSDRFSAERPKGSFSTLEIQRTEQGDSAMYLCASSGAGAPSYGYTFGSGTRLTVV.

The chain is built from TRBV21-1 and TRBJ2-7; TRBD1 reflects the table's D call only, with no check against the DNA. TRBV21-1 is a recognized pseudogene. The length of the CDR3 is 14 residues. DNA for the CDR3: TGTGCCAGCAGGCCTACAGGGGGCGCGGTCGAGCAGTACTTC. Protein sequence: CASRPTGGAVEQYF.

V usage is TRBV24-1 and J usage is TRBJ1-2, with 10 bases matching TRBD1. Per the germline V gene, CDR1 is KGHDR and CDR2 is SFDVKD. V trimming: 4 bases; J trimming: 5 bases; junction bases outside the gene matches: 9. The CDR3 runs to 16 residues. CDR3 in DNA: TGTGCCACCAGTGACTCAAGGACAGGGGGGAGGTATGGCTACACCTTC. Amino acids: CATSDSRTGGRYGYTF.

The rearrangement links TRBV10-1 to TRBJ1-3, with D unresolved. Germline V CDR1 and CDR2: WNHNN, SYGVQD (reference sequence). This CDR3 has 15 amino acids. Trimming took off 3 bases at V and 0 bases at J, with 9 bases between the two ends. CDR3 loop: CASSDGRNSGNTIYF. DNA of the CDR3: TGCGCCAGCAGTGATGGCCGAAACTCTGGAAACACCATATATTTT.

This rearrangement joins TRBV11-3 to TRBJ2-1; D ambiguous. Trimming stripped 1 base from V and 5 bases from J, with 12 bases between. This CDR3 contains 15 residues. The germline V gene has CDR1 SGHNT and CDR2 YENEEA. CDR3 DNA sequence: TGTGCCAGCAGCTTAGTGGCGACACGACACAATGAGCAGTTCTTC. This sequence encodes CASSLVATRHNEQFF.

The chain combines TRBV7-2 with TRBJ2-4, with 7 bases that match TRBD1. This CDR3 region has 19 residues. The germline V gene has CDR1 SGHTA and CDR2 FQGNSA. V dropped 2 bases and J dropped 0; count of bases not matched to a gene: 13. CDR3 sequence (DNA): TGTGCCAGCAGCTTATGGGGGACAGCTGCAGTCCAAGCCAAAAACATTCAGTACTTC. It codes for CASSLWGTAAVQAKNIQYF.

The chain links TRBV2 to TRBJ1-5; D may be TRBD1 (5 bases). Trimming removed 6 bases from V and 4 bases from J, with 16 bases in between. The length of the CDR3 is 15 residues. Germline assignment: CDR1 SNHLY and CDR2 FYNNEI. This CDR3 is CASRPGGGMNQPQHF. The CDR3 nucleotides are TGTGCCAGCAGGCCCGGGGGAGGGATGAATCAGCCCCAGCATTTT. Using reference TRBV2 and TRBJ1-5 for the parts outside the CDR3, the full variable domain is EPEVTQTPSHQVTQMGQEVILRCVPISNHLYFYWYRQILGQKVEFLVSFYNNEISEKSEIFDDQFSVERPDGSNFTLKIRSTKLEDSAMYFCASRPGGGMNQPQHFGDGTRLSIL.

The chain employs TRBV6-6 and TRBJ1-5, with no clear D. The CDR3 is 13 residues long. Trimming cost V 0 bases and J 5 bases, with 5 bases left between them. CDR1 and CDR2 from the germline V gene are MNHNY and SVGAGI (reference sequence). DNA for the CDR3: TGTGCCAGCAGTTACTCGGCCGATCAGCCCCAGCATTTT. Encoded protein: CASSYSADQPQHF.

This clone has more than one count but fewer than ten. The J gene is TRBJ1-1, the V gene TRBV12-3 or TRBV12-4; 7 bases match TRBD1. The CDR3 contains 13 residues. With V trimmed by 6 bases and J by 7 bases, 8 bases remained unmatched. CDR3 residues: CASSQDRVGEAFF. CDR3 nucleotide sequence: TGTGCCAGCAGCCAAGACAGGGTCGGTGAAGCTTTCTTT.

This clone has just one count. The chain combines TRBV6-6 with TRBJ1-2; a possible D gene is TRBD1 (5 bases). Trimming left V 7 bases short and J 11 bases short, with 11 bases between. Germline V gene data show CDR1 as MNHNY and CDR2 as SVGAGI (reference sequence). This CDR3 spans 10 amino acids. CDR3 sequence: CASNYGGYTF. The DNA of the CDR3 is TGTGCCAGCAACTACGGGGGGTACACCTTC.

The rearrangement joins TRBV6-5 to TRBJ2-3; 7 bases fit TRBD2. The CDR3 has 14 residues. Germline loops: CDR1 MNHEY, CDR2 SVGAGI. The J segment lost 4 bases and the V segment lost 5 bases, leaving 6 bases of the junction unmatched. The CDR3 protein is CASSPRGRADTQYF. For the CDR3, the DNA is TGTGCCAGCAGTCCGCGGGGGAGGGCAGATACGCAGTATTTT.

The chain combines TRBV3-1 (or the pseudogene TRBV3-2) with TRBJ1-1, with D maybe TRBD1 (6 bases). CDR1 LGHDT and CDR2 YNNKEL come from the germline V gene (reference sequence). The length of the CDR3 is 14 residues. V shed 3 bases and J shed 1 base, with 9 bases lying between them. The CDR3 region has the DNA TGTGCCAGCAGCCATTCGACAGGGAACACTGAAGCTTTCTTT. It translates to CASSHSTGNTEAFF.

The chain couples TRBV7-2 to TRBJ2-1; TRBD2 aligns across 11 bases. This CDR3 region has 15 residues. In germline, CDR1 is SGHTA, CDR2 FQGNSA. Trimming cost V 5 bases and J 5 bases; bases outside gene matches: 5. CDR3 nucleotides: TGTGCCAGCAGCCCGCGACTAGCGGGGAACAATGAGCAGTTCTTC. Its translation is CASSPRLAGNNEQFF. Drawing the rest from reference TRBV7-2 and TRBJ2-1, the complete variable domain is GAGVSQSPSNKVTEKGKDVELRCDPISGHTALYWYRQSLGQGLEFLIYFQGNSAPDKSGLPSDRFSAERTGGSVSTLTIQRTQQEDSAVYLCASSPRLAGNNEQFFGPGTRLTVL.

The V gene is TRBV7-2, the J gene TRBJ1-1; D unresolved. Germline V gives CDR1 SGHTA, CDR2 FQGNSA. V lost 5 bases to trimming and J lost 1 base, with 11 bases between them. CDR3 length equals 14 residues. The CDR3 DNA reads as TGTGCCAGCAGCCCCTCGGCGGCGAACACTGAAGCTTTCTTT. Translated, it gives CASSPSAANTEAFF. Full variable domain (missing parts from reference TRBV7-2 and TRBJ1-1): GAGVSQSPSNKVTEKGKDVELRCDPISGHTALYWYRQSLGQGLEFLIYFQGNSAPDKSGLPSDRFSAERTGGSVSTLTIQRTQQEDSAVYLCASSPSAANTEAFFGQGTRLTVV.

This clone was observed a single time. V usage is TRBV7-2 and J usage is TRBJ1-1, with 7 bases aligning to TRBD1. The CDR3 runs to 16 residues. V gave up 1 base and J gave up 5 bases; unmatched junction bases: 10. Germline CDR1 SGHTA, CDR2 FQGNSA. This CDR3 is CASSLDYDRAWTEAFF. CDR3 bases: TGTGCCAGCAGCTTAGACTACGACAGGGCGTGGACTGAAGCTTTCTTT.

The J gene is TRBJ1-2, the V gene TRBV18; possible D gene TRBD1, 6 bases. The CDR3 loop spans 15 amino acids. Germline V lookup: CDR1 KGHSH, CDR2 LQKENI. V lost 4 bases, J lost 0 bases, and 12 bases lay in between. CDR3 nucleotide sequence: TGTGCCAGCTCACACAGGGCCGAGGCTAACTATGGCTACACCTTC. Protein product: CASSHRAEANYGYTF.

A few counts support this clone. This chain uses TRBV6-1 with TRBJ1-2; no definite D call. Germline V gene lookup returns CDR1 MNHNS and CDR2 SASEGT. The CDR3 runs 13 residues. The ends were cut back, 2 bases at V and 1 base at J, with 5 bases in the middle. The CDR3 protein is CASSEQDNYGYTF. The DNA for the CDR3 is TGTGCCAGCAGTGAACAGGATAACTATGGCTACACCTTC.

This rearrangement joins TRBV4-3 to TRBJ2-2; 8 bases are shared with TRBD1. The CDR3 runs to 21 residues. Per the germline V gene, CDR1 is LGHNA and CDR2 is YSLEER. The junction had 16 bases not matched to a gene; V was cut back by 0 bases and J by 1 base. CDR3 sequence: CASSQEAISGRGRLNTGELFF. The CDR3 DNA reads TGCGCCAGCAGCCAAGAAGCGATAAGTGGCAGGGGGCGATTGAACACCGGGGAGCTGTTTTTT.

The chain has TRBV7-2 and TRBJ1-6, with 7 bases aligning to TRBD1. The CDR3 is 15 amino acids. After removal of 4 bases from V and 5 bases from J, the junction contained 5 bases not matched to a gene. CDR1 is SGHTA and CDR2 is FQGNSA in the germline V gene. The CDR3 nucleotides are TGTGCCAGCAGCTCAACCGGGACAGATAATTCACCCCTCCACTTT. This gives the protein CASSSTGTDNSPLHF.